A selection of T cell receptor beta chains follows, all from one sample in a study of T cell repertoires in cytomegalovirus infection. Via MiXCR, TCRdb re-called the reads, giving one row per CDR3 protein. This table holds 110,000 to 150,000 distinct CDR3 sequences, about 6.3% found once. The sample was PBMCs. Receptors originate from a human donor in good health (CMV status not recorded). Some clones in this sample may be carry-over from other donors' samples. Each CDR3 is given with its conserved first and last residue. A D gene is named only where the DNA matches it firmly. Expanded clones are given a class, and other clones once, few, many or no size at all.

V gene: TRBV2; clone size: NA; D gene: TRBD2; J gene: TRBJ2-3; CDR3 protein: CASSEANVAGTDTQYF; CDR3 DNA: TGTGCCAGCAGTGAAGCGAACGTAGCGGGTACAGATACGCAGTATTTT
V gene: TRBV7-2; clone size: many; D gene: NA; J gene: TRBJ2-3; CDR3 protein: CASSLGGRRIDTQYF; CDR3 DNA: TGTGCCAGCAGCTTAGGAGGGCGCCGGATAGATACGCAGTATTTT
V gene: TRBV29-1; clone size: few; D gene: NA; J gene: TRBJ1-4; CDR3 protein: CSGWGGGRNEKLFF; CDR3 DNA: TGCAGCGGTTGGGGCGGGGGTCGAAATGAAAAACTGTTTTTT
V gene: TRBV19; clone size: few; D gene: TRBD2; J gene: TRBJ2-1; CDR3 protein: CASSIGLGLAASNEQFF; CDR3 DNA: TGTGCCAGTAGTATAGGTCTCGGGCTAGCGGCCTCCAATGAGCAGTTCTTC
V gene: TRBV29-1; clone size: many; D gene: NA; J gene: TRBJ2-1; CDR3 protein: CSVRTTNEQFF; CDR3 DNA: TGCAGCGTTCGGACCACCAATGAGCAGTTCTTC
V gene: TRBV7-9; clone size: many; D gene: NA; J gene: TRBJ2-2; CDR3 protein: CASLRGNTGELFF; CDR3 DNA: TGTGCCAGCCTCAGGGGGAACACCGGGGAGCTGTTTTTT
V gene: TRBV2; clone size: many; D gene: TRBD1; J gene: TRBJ1-5; CDR3 protein: CASTRDRVYSNQPQHF; CDR3 DNA: TGTGCCAGCACCCGGGACAGGGTTTATAGCAATCAGCCCCAGCATTTT
V gene: TRBV10-3; clone size: many; D gene: TRBD1; J gene: TRBJ1-1; CDR3 protein: CAISENAGGITEAFF; CDR3 DNA: TGTGCCATCAGTGAGAATGCAGGGGGCATCACTGAAGCTTTCTTT
V gene: TRBV20-1; clone size: many; D gene: NA; J gene: TRBJ2-5; CDR3 protein: CSAGGGGGSVETQYF; CDR3 DNA: TGCAGTGCTGGAGGCGGAGGGGGTAGCGTAGAGACCCAGTACTTC
V gene: TRBV7-8; clone size: many; D gene: NA; J gene: TRBJ1-2; CDR3 protein: CASSALRTAAPYGYTF; CDR3 DNA: TGTGCCAGCAGCGCCCTAAGGACCGCGGCCCCCTATGGCTACACCTTC
V gene: TRBV7-2; clone size: many; D gene: NA; J gene: TRBJ2-7; CDR3 protein: CASSLAGRGSYEQYF; CDR3 DNA: TGTGCCAGCAGCTTAGCGGGCAGGGGCTCCTACGAGCAGTACTTC
V gene: TRBV27; clone size: NA; D gene: NA; J gene: TRBJ1-1; CDR3 protein: CASNSFSRGPNTEAFF; CDR3 DNA: TGTGCCAGCAATTCTTTTTCCAGGGGCCCGAACACTGAAGCTTTCTTT
V gene: TRBV7-2; clone size: many; D gene: NA; J gene: TRBJ1-5; CDR3 protein: CASSLGLDIGNQPQHF; CDR3 DNA: TGTGCCAGCAGCTTAGGTCTCGACATAGGGAATCAGCCCCAGCATTTT
V gene: TRBV7-9; clone size: many; D gene: NA; J gene: TRBJ2-3; CDR3 protein: CASSFFDSDTDTQYF; CDR3 DNA: TGTGCCAGCAGCTTTTTCGACTCCGACACAGATACGCAGTATTTT
V gene: TRBV7-2; clone size: many; D gene: NA; J gene: TRBJ1-1; CDR3 protein: CASSLRSPPGTEAFF; CDR3 DNA: TGTGCCAGCAGCTTAAGGAGCCCTCCCGGCACTGAAGCTTTCTTT
V gene: TRBV6-2/TRBV6-3; clone size: many; D gene: NA; J gene: TRBJ2-1; CDR3 protein: CASSYSELLRTASNEQFF; CDR3 DNA: TGTGCCAGCAGTTACTCGGAATTACTCCGGACAGCTAGTAATGAGCAGTTCTTC
V gene: TRBV12-3/TRBV12-4; clone size: many; D gene: NA; J gene: TRBJ1-4; CDR3 protein: CASSLGLELFF; CDR3 DNA: TGTGCCAGCAGTTTAGGATTAGAACTGTTTTTT
V gene: TRBV5-1; clone size: many; D gene: TRBD2; J gene: TRBJ2-1; CDR3 protein: CASSPARGGRDEQFF; CDR3 DNA: TGCGCCAGCAGCCCCGCGCGGGGGGGCCGTGATGAGCAGTTCTTC
V gene: TRBV7-2; clone size: many; D gene: NA; J gene: TRBJ1-5; CDR3 protein: CASSLASGVDQPQHF; CDR3 DNA: TGTGCCAGCAGCTTAGCAAGCGGCGTCGATCAGCCCCAGCATTTT
V gene: TRBV2; clone size: NA; D gene: TRBD2; J gene: TRBJ2-1; CDR3 protein: CASSEAFGRGGHEQFF; CDR3 DNA: TGTGCCAGCAGTGAAGCGTTTGGGCGGGGGGGCCATGAGCAGTTCTTC
V gene: TRBV4-2; clone size: many; D gene: NA; J gene: TRBJ1-2; CDR3 protein: CASSQAPRTVSGPYTF; CDR3 DNA: TGTGCCAGCAGCCAGGCCCCAAGAACCGTCTCGGGCCCCTACACCTTC
V gene: TRBV5-4; clone size: few; D gene: NA; J gene: TRBJ1-1; CDR3 protein: CASSLDSDWFSEAFF; CDR3 DNA: TGTGCCAGCAGCTTGGATTCGGATTGGTTCTCTGAAGCTTTCTTT
V gene: TRBV7-2; clone size: many; D gene: TRBD1; J gene: TRBJ1-4; CDR3 protein: CASSLGGTGDEKLFF; CDR3 DNA: TGTGCCAGCAGCTTAGGGGGGACAGGGGATGAAAAACTGTTTTTT
V gene: TRBV7-2; clone size: many; D gene: NA; J gene: TRBJ1-1; CDR3 protein: CASSQARGTEAFF; CDR3 DNA: TGTGCCAGCAGCCAGGCCCGGGGGACTGAAGCTTTCTTT
V gene: TRBV7-2; clone size: many; D gene: NA; J gene: TRBJ2-7; CDR3 protein: CASTQGGVSVYEQYF; CDR3 DNA: TGTGCCAGCACCCAGGGGGGCGTGAGTGTTTACGAGCAGTACTTC
V gene: TRBV7-8; clone size: few; D gene: TRBD2; J gene: TRBJ2-5; CDR3 protein: CASNVAGGGTQYF; CDR3 DNA: TGTGCCAGCAATGTCGCGGGGGGCGGGACCCAGTACTTC
V gene: TRBV18; clone size: many; D gene: TRBD2; J gene: TRBJ2-3; CDR3 protein: CASSTWTSGGSTDTQYF; CDR3 DNA: TGTGCCAGCTCAACGTGGACTAGCGGGGGCAGCACAGATACGCAGTATTTT
V gene: TRBV6-5; clone size: few; D gene: NA; J gene: TRBJ1-2; CDR3 protein: CASSFTGSYGYTF; CDR3 DNA: TGTGCCAGCAGTTTTACAGGGAGCTATGGCTACACCTTC
V gene: TRBV7-9; clone size: many; D gene: TRBD2; J gene: TRBJ2-7; CDR3 protein: CASSKTSVGYEQYF; CDR3 DNA: TGTGCCAGCAGCAAGACTAGCGTGGGCTACGAGCAGTACTTC
V gene: TRBV7-2; clone size: many; D gene: NA; J gene: TRBJ2-5; CDR3 protein: CASSFQGGTRETQYF; CDR3 DNA: TGTGCCAGCAGCTTTCAGGGTGGCACACGGGAGACCCAGTACTTC
V gene: TRBV7-2; clone size: many; D gene: TRBD2; J gene: TRBJ2-5; CDR3 protein: CASSPSSGSQETQYF; CDR3 DNA: TGTGCCAGCAGCCCCTCTAGCGGGTCTCAAGAGACCCAGTACTTC
V gene: TRBV7-9; clone size: NA; D gene: NA; J gene: TRBJ1-4; CDR3 protein: CASSLARSTGINEKLFF; CDR3 DNA: TGTGCCAGCAGCTTAGCCCGCTCGACCGGCATTAATGAAAAACTGTTTTTT
V gene: TRBV12-3/TRBV12-4; clone size: many; D gene: NA; J gene: TRBJ2-7; CDR3 protein: CASSSGQFYEQYF; CDR3 DNA: TGTGCCAGCAGTTCCGGACAGTTCTACGAGCAGTACTTC
V gene: TRBV20-1; clone size: many; D gene: NA; J gene: TRBJ1-4; CDR3 protein: CSASPEGGNEKLFF; CDR3 DNA: TGCAGTGCGAGCCCCGAGGGGGGGAATGAAAAACTGTTTTTT
V gene: TRBV5-1; clone size: NA; D gene: TRBD2; J gene: TRBJ2-7; CDR3 protein: CASRSLAGGNYEQYF; CDR3 DNA: TGCGCCAGCCGATCCTTAGCGGGGGGAAACTACGAGCAGTACTTC
V gene: TRBV6-5; clone size: many; D gene: TRBD2; J gene: TRBJ2-3; CDR3 protein: CASSLRRGKDTQYF; CDR3 DNA: TGTGCCAGCAGTTTAAGGCGGGGGAAAGATACGCAGTATTTT
V gene: TRBV6-6; clone size: few; D gene: NA; J gene: TRBJ2-5; CDR3 protein: CASSYHRGETQYF; CDR3 DNA: TGTGCCAGCAGTTATCACAGAGGAGAGACCCAGTACTTC
V gene: TRBV20-1; clone size: many; D gene: TRBD2; J gene: TRBJ2-3; CDR3 protein: CSARDSAGGPVDTQYF; CDR3 DNA: TGCAGTGCTAGAGATAGCGCGGGGGGGCCAGTAGATACGCAGTATTTT
V gene: TRBV24-1; clone size: many; D gene: TRBD2; J gene: TRBJ2-1; CDR3 protein: CATSDFSRGGRSSEQFF; CDR3 DNA: TGTGCCACCAGTGATTTTTCGCGGGGGGGCCGGTCATCTGAGCAGTTCTTC
V gene: TRBV7-8; clone size: many; D gene: NA; J gene: TRBJ1-1; CDR3 protein: CASSKQGIRTEAFF; CDR3 DNA: TGTGCCAGCAGCAAGCAGGGAATTCGGACTGAAGCTTTCTTT
V gene: TRBV11-1; clone size: many; D gene: NA; J gene: TRBJ2-1; CDR3 protein: CASSLVLTNEQFF; CDR3 DNA: TGTGCCAGCAGCTTAGTTCTTACTAATGAGCAGTTCTTC
V gene: TRBV23-1; clone size: NA; D gene: NA; J gene: TRBJ2-7; CDR3 protein: CASSQIQGSLAYEQYF; CDR3 DNA: TGCGCCAGCAGTCAAATCCAGGGCAGTTTAGCCTACGAGCAGTACTTC
V gene: TRBV7-9; clone size: few; D gene: NA; J gene: TRBJ1-1; CDR3 protein: CASSSTPEAFF; CDR3 DNA: TGTGCCAGCAGCTCGACACCTGAAGCTTTCTTT
V gene: TRBV2; clone size: many; D gene: NA; J gene: TRBJ2-7; CDR3 protein: CASSEIGQYSYEQYF; CDR3 DNA: TGTGCCAGCAGTGAAATAGGCCAGTACTCCTACGAGCAGTACTTC
V gene: TRBV28; clone size: many; D gene: NA; J gene: TRBJ1-1; CDR3 protein: CASIWAGTEAFF; CDR3 DNA: TGTGCCAGCATTTGGGCGGGCACTGAAGCTTTCTTT
V gene: TRBV7-8; clone size: many; D gene: NA; J gene: TRBJ2-4; CDR3 protein: CASSLGGPNIQYF; CDR3 DNA: TGTGCCAGCAGCCTTGGCGGCCCAAACATTCAGTACTTC
V gene: TRBV5-1; clone size: many; D gene: TRBD2; J gene: TRBJ2-5; CDR3 protein: CASEPGRASRVGTGETQYF; CDR3 DNA: TGCGCCAGCGAACCGGGGAGGGCTTCTCGCGTGGGGACGGGGGAGACCCAGTACTTC
V gene: TRBV2; clone size: NA; D gene: NA; J gene: TRBJ2-1; CDR3 protein: CASSALLALLHNEQFF; CDR3 DNA: TGTGCCAGCAGCGCCCTGCTAGCTTTGCTTCACAATGAGCAGTTCTTC
V gene: TRBV6-1; clone size: many; D gene: TRBD2; J gene: TRBJ2-1; CDR3 protein: CASRQSGGQGNEQFF; CDR3 DNA: TGTGCCAGCAGGCAAAGCGGGGGGCAAGGGAATGAGCAGTTCTTC
V gene: TRBV20-1; clone size: many; D gene: TRBD1; J gene: TRBJ2-6; CDR3 protein: CSARVQGAPDGANVLTF; CDR3 DNA: TGCAGTGCTAGAGTGCAGGGGGCTCCCGATGGAGCCAACGTCCTGACTTTC
V gene: TRBV7-9; clone size: many; D gene: NA; J gene: TRBJ2-1; CDR3 protein: CASSLGIRYNEQFF; CDR3 DNA: TGTGCCAGCAGCTTAGGGATTAGATACAATGAGCAGTTCTTC
V gene: TRBV7-8; clone size: NA; D gene: NA; J gene: TRBJ1-4; CDR3 protein: CASSLRRYNEKLFF; CDR3 DNA: TGTGCCAGCAGCTTAAGGCGGTATAATGAAAAACTGTTTTTT
V gene: TRBV7-9; clone size: many; D gene: NA; J gene: TRBJ2-7; CDR3 protein: CASSHLGTLSAYEQYF; CDR3 DNA: TGTGCCAGCAGCCATCTCGGGACCCTGTCGGCCTACGAGCAGTACTTC
V gene: TRBV7-2; clone size: many; D gene: NA; J gene: TRBJ1-2; CDR3 protein: CASSLVPMSLARGYTF; CDR3 DNA: TGTGCCAGCAGCTTAGTCCCCATGAGCCTCGCGCGTGGCTACACCTTC
V gene: TRBV6-2/TRBV6-3; clone size: many; D gene: TRBD1; J gene: TRBJ2-1; CDR3 protein: CASIRTGGINEQFF; CDR3 DNA: TGTGCCAGCATTAGGACAGGGGGCATCAATGAGCAGTTCTTC